This TCR beta chain was recovered during a study of T cell repertoires in ileal Crohn's disease (dated by TCRdb to between 2017 and 2020). Turning to the overall study: Median disease duration was around 7.9 years, and roughly 35% of patients were identified as active smokers at the time of surgery. Every patient underwent surgery because of a complication, which was stricturing disease in around 61% of cases and penetrating disease in about 40%. Postoperative therapy was given to about half of the patients, with thiopurines administered to more than 10 patients and anti-TNF agents administered to 15 to 20 patients. The study ran alongside a multicentre cohort designed to identify predictors of early endoscopic recurrence after ileocolonic resection. A total of 170 or so mucosal samples from 57 patients were sequenced, collected from several sites on the surgical specimen and at postoperative endoscopy. Neoterminal ileum biopsies obtained at postoperative colonoscopy were designated as M6 samples. A prospective multicentre cohort supplied the approximately 56 Crohn's disease patients whose TCR repertoires were analysed. Endoscopic postoperative recurrence was defined by a Rutgeerts score above i0.

Roughly 0.55 micrograms of biopsy DNA per sample were submitted for commercial TCRB immunosequencing. Adaptive Biotechnology amplified the CDR3 regions from genomic DNA with a two-step multiplex PCR designed to control amplification bias. The first PCR used primers for every V and J gene segment; the second PCR added barcodes and Illumina adapters. CDR3 libraries were sequenced using an Illumina instrument. Processing in the source paper ran as follows. Analysis combined the vendor-provided pipelines with custom analysis of raw data in R/Bioconductor under R version 3.3.0. Clonality, which ranges from 0 to 1, was calculated as the inverse of the normalised Shannon entropy across all productive clones. High-frequency clones were defined as the share of the repertoire occupied by the top 100 clones, with only clones passing a 95% confidence test being retained. Repertoire diversity was measured with the Simpson index, and overlap between samples was measured with the Morisita-Horn index. Imported from immuneACCESS, the table was reduced by TCRdb to in-frame sequences with V and J called. These copies leave out some clones; in studies compared against another copy, an unresolved V gene accounts for under half, and the cause of the remainder is not known. V and J calls and clone size are as listed in that table; D and trimming were resolved from the DNA. Recorded for this sample are about 60,000 clones; approximately 91% of them occurred a single time. About 2.1% of the sample is held by the ten biggest clonotypes.

General study outcomes and caveats: Within the first year after surgery, the timing of postoperative endoscopy varied, and the median delay was roughly 6.9 months. Mucosal CD4 and CD8 T cells were sorted and sequenced only in a subgroup of patients, whose size was not stated. Higher percentages of high-frequency clones at the time of surgery were linked to endoscopic recurrence, and every patient with clonality above 26.8% (18/57) had recurrence. More high-frequency clones were carried by sorted CD8 T cells than by CD4 T cells, suggesting that mucosal expansions were mainly CD8. Compared with non-smokers, patients who were active smokers at surgery showed a significantly higher proportion of clonal expansions (around 24% vs 18%, p=0.02).

The germline V gene encodes CDR1 SGHAT and CDR2 FQNNGV. V drops 1 base and J drops 3 bases, leaving 10 bases in between. The CDR3 numbers 14 residues from cysteine through valine. Only the CDR3 portion is preserved as DNA: 42 bases, with reading frame beginning at the first base. The time point label, as the study defines it: neoterminal ileum biopsy at postoperative endoscopy, about 6 months after surgery. To be eligible, patients had to be adults with ileal or ileocolonic Crohn's disease and an indication for ileocolonic resection. Before DNA extraction, whole ileal mucosal biopsies were kept frozen at -80 degrees C. A TRizol-based method was used to extract genomic DNA from the frozen whole biopsies, and the DNA was quantified with a NanoDrop 2000 spectrophotometer. As regards this clone: It has no known antigen specificity. Per-base quality was not reported, and no clone a single base away is much larger than it.

The V gene is TRBV11-2 and the J gene is TRBJ2-7; the D gene is unclear. Material for sequencing was ileal tissue. The TCR was taken from an adult with Crohn's disease. CDR3 sequence: CASSLVLKHYEQYV. The base sequence is TGTGCCAGCAGCTTAGTTCTAAAACACTACGAGCAGTACGTC.